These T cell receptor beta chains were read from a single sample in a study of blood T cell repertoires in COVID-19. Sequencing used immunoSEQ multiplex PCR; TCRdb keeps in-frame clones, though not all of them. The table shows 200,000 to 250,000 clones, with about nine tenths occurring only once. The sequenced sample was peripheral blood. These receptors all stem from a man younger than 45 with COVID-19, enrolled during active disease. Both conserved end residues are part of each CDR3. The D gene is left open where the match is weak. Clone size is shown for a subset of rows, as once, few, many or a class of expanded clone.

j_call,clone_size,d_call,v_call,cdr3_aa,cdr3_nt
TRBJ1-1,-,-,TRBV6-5,CASSYGQGWNTEAFF,TGTGCCAGCAGTTACGGGCAGGGGTGGAACACTGAAGCTTTCTTT
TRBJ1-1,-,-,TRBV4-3,CASSHRTGTPNTEAFF,TGCGCCAGCAGCCATAGAACCGGGACACCGAACACTGAAGCTTTCTTT
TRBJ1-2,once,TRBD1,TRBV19,CASSIGQGNYGYTF,TGTGCCAGTAGTATTGGACAGGGGAACTATGGCTACACCTTC
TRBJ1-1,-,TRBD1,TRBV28,CASSATRGHPTEAFF,TGTGCCAGCAGTGCGACTAGGGGGCACCCCACTGAAGCTTTCTTT
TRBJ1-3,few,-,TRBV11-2,CASSPGEPLRSGNTIYF,TGTGCCAGCAGCCCCGGGGAGCCTCTAAGGTCTGGAAACACCATATATTTT
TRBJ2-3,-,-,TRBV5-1,CASSRGRESTDTQYF,TGCGCCAGCAGCCGTGGAAGGGAGAGCACAGATACGCAGTATTTT
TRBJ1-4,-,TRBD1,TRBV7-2,CASSPDRGQEKLFF,TGTGCCAGCAGCCCGGACAGGGGGCAGGAAAAACTGTTTTTT
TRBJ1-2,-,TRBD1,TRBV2,CASSGQGEDGYTF,TGTGCCAGCAGTGGGCAGGGGGAGGATGGCTACACCTTC
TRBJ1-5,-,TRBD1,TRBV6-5,CASSSWGSRGSQHF,TGTGCCAGCAGTTCCTGGGGCTCCAGGGGGTCCCAGCATTTT
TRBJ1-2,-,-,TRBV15,CATSRDLRYYGYTF,TGTGCCACCAGCAGAGATCTCAGATACTATGGCTACACCTTC
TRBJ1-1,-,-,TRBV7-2,CASSLNSFEAFF,TGTGCCAGCAGCTTAAATAGTTTTGAAGCTTTCTTT
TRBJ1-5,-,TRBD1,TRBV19,CASSMDRVRIDQPQHF,TGTGCCAGTAGTATGGACAGGGTAAGGATCGATCAGCCCCAGCATTTT
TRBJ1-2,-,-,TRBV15,CATSRVTENSYGYTF,TGTGCCACCAGCAGAGTTACAGAAAATAGCTATGGCTACACCTTC
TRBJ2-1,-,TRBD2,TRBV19,CASSRNGLAVSSSYNEQFF,TGTGCCAGTAGTCGTAACGGACTAGCGGTCTCCTCCTCCTACAATGAGCAGTTCTTC
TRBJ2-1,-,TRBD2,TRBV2,CASSERGTSASNEQFF,TGTGCCAGCAGTGAACGAGGGACTAGCGCTAGTAATGAGCAGTTCTTC
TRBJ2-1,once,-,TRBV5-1,CASSLGGNEQFF,TGCGCCAGCAGCTTGGGAGGCAATGAGCAGTTCTTC
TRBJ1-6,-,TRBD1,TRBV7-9,CASSLWDRDAYNSPLHF,TGTGCCAGCAGCTTATGGGACAGGGATGCCTATAATTCACCCCTCCACTTT
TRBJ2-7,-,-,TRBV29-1,CSVQGGTYEQYF,TGCAGCGTTCAGGGGGGTACCTACGAGCAGTACTTC
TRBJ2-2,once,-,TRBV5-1,CASSPPIEVNTGELFF,TGCGCCAGCAGCCCACCGATTGAGGTTAACACCGGGGAGCTGTTTTTT
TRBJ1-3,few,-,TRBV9,CASGGNTIYF,TGTGCCAGCGGCGGAAACACCATATATTTT
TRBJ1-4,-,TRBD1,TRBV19,CASSRQGAMNGNEKLFF,TGTGCCAGTAGCCGACAGGGGGCGATGAATGGTAATGAAAAACTGTTTTTT
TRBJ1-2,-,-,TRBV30,CAWSASQYGYTF,TGTGCCTGGAGTGCCTCTCAGTATGGCTACACCTTC
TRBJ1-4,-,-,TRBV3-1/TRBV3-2,CASSPDSNEKLFF,TGTGCCAGCAGCCCAGACAGTAATGAAAAACTGTTTTTT
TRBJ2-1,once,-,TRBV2,CASSGLAYNEQFF,TGTGCCAGCAGTGGGCTGGCCTACAATGAGCAGTTCTTC
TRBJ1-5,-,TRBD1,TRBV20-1,CSASSTGTGGLNQPQHF,TGCAGTGCTAGTTCCACGGGGACAGGGGGCTTAAATCAGCCCCAGCATTTT
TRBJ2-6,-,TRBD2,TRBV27,CASRSEREALWGANVLTF,TGTGCCAGCCGTTCTGAGCGGGAGGCCCTGTGGGGGGCCAACGTCCTGACTTTC
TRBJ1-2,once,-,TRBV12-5,CASGLDGTSSYGYTF,TGTGCTAGTGGTTTGGACGGGACTTCGTCCTATGGCTACACCTTC
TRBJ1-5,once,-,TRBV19,CASSIHPTGRVGNQPQHF,TGTGCCAGTAGTATACATCCTACAGGGAGGGTAGGCAATCAGCCCCAGCATTTT
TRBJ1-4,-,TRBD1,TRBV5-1,CASSSISGGTEKLFF,TGCGCCAGCAGCTCGATCTCAGGGGGCACTGAAAAACTGTTTTTT
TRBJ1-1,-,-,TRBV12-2,CASRLVVSGTEAFF,TGTGCAAGTCGCTTAGTGGTGAGCGGCACTGAAGCTTTCTTT
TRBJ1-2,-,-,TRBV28,CASSFYGGSYGYTF,TGTGCCAGCAGTTTTTACGGGGGGAGCTATGGCTACACCTTC
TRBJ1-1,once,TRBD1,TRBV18,CASSPLGQAILGNTEAFF,TGTGCCAGCTCACCACTCGGACAGGCAATACTGGGGAACACTGAAGCTTTCTTT
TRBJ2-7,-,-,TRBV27,CASSTGRRQNSYEQYF,TGTGCCAGCAGCACAGGACGGCGACAGAACTCCTACGAGCAGTACTTC
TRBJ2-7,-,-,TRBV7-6,CASSLGPQRRWEQYF,TGTGCCAGCAGCCTTGGCCCTCAACGGAGGTGGGAGCAGTACTTC
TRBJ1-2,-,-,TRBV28,CASSFSHRYGYTF,TGTGCCAGCAGTTTTAGTCACCGCTATGGCTACACCTTC
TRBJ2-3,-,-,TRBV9,CASSPRVAADTQYF,TGTGCCAGCAGCCCCCGAGTAGCGGCGGATACGCAGTATTTT